The 6 T cell receptor beta chains reported below all come from one sample, sequenced in a study of blood T cell repertoires in COVID-19. Profiling relied on immunoSEQ multiplex PCR, and the TCRdb table lists in-frame clones only, not all of them. The sample has tens of thousands of clones, roughly nine tenths seen once; the top ten hold 6% to 6.5%. Sequencing was carried out using peripheral blood. Source of these receptors: a man aged 65-85 years with active COVID-19.

This clone has only one observation. This rearrangement joins TRBV11-2 to TRBJ2-1, with 12 bases aligning to TRBD2. The germline V gene has CDR1 SGHAT and CDR2 FQNNGV. The CDR3 length is 18 residues. V lost 0 bases, J lost 7 bases, and 10 bases stayed unmatched. CDR3 DNA sequence: TGTGCCAGCAGCTTAGATCGGGCTAGCGGGGGGGTGGAGAATGAGCAGTTCTTC. Translating gives CASSLDRASGGVENEQFF.

V is TRBV5-1 and J is TRBJ2-3, with D possibly matching TRBD2 (7 bases). Trimming removed 5 bases from V and 4 bases from J, with 14 bases in between. CDR1 is SGHRS, CDR2 YFSETQ, per germline. CDR3 length equals 14 residues. The CDR3 here is CASRRGGLADTQYF. The CDR3 bases are TGCGCCAGCAGAAGGGGGGGCCTGGCAGATACGCAGTATTTT.

The V and J genes are TRBV10-3 and TRBJ2-2; maybe TRBD2 (6 bases). V was clipped by 8 bases and J by 5 bases, with 18 bases between them. The CDR3 totals 15 residues. Germline V CDR1 and CDR2: ENHRY, SYGVKD. The CDR3 loop is CAIPDGAAGTGELFF. The CDR3 bases are TGTGCCATCCCGGACGGTGCGGCGGGGACCGGGGAGCTGTTTTTT.

The chain has TRBV29-1 and TRBJ1-4; TRBD1 matches 7 bases. The length of the CDR3 is 13 residues. Per the germline V gene, CDR1 is SQVTM and CDR2 is ANQGSEA. V dropped 4 bases and J dropped 7; count of bases not matched to a gene: 6. The chain's CDR3 is CSVGDSSAEKLFF. The CDR3 DNA follows: TGCAGCGTTGGGGACAGTTCAGCTGAAAAACTGTTTTTT.

This clone appeared once. CDR3 sequence: CASSQRLAGGKTYNEQFF. Here the CDR3 DNA reads TGTGCCAGCAGCCAAAGACTAGCGGGGGGGAAAACCTACAATGAGCAGTTCTTC. The chain recombines TRBV7-2 with TRBJ2-1; 14 nucleotides line up with TRBD2. From germline, CDR1 is SGHTA and CDR2 FQGNSA. The CDR3 runs 18 residues. Germline trimming cut 5 bases from V and 2 bases from J; bases unmatched to any gene: 8.

The J gene is TRBJ2-5, the V gene TRBV2; 7 nucleotides align to TRBD1. This CDR3 contains 14 residues. With V trimmed by 4 bases and J by 1 base, 3 bases remained unmatched. Germline CDR1 SNHLY, CDR2 FYNNEI. The CDR3 DNA is TGTGCCAGCAGTGGACAGGGAAGCCAAGAGACCCAGTACTTC. Translated, it gives CASSGQGSQETQYF.